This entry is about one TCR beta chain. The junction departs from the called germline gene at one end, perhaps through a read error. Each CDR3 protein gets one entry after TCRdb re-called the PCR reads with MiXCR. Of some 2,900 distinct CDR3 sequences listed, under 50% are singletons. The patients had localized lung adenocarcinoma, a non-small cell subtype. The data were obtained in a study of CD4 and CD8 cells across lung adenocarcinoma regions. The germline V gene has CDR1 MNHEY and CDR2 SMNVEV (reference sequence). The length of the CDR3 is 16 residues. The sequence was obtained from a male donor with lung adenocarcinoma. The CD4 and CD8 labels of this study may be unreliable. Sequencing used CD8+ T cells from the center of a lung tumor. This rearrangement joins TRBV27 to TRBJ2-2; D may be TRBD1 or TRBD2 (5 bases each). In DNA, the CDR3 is TGTGCCAGCAGTTTAGGCCGGGGTCCGGACACCGAGGAGCAGTTTTTT. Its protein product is CASSLGRGPDTEEQFF.